Included here is one TCR beta chain sequence, with context. The CDR3 has 13 residues. Germline V gene sequence: CDR1 MGHRA, CDR2 YSYEKL. Trimming left V 0 bases short and J 4 bases short, with 6 bases between. Each participant's cohort was designated according to participant-reported clinical history. Here immunoSEQ multiplex PCR was the method, and the copy in TCRdb shows in-frame clones only, minus some. There are about 280,000 clones in the sample; just under 90% occur only once, and roughly 4.3% lies in the top ten. The data originate from a study of blood T cell repertoires in COVID-19. The TCR was taken from a woman aged 30 to 39 with acute COVID-19. The chain links TRBV4-1 to TRBJ1-2; D ambiguous. Sequencing was done on a sample of PBMCs or T cells enriched from blood (not recorded which). As DNA, the CDR3 is TGCGCCAGCAGCCAAGATCCCCTCTATGGCTACACCTTC. It encodes CASSQDPLYGYTF.